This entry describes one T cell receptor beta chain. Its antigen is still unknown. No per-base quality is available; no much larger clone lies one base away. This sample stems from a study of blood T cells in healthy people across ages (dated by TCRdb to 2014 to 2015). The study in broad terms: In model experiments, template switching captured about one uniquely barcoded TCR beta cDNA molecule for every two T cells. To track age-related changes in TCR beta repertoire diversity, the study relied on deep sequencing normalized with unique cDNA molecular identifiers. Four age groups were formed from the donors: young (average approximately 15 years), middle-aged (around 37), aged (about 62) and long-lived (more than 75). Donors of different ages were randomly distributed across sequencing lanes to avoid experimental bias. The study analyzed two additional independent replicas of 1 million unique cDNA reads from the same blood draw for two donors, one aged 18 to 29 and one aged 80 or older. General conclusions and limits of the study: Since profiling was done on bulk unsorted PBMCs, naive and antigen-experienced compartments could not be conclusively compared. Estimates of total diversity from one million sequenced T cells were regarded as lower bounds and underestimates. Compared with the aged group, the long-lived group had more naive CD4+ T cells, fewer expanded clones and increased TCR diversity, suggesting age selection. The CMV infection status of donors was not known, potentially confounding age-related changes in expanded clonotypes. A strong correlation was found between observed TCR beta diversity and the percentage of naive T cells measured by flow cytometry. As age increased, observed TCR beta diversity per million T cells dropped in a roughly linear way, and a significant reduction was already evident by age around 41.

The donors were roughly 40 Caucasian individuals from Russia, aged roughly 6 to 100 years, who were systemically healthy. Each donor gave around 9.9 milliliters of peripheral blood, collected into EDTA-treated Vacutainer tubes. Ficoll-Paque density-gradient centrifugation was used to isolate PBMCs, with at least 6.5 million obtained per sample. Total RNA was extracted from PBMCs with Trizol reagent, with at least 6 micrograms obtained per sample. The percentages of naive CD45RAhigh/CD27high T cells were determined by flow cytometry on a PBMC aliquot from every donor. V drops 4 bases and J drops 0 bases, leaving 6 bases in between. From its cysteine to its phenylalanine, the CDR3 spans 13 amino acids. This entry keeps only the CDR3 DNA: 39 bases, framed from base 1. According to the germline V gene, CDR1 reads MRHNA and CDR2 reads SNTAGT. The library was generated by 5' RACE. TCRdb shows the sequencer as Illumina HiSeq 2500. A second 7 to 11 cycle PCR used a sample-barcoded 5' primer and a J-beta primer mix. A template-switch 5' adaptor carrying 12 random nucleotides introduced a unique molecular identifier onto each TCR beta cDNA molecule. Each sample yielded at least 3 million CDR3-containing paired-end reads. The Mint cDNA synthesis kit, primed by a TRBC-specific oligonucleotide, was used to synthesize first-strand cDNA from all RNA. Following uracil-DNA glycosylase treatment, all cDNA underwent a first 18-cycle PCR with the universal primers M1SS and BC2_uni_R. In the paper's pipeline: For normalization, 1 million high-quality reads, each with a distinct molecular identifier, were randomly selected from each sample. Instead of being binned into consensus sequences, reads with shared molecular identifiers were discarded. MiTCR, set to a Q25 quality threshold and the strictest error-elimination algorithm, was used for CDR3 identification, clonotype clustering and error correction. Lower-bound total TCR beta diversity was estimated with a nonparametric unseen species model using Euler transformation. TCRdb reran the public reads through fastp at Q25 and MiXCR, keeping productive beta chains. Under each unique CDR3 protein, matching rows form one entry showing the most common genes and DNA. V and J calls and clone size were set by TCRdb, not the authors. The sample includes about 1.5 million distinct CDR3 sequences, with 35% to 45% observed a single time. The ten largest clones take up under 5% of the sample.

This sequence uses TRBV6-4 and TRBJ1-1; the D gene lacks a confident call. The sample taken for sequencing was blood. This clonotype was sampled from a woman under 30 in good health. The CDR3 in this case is CASSAHMNTEAFF. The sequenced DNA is TGTGCCAGCAGTGCCCATATGAACACTGAAGCTTTCTTT.